The 16 T cell receptor beta chains below were found in one sample sequenced in a study of spatial heterogeneity in lung cancer. TCRdb re-called the 5' RACE reads with MiXCR, one entry per CDR3 protein. The sample includes 25,000 or so distinct CDR3 sequences, roughly 8.4% of them seen just once. Time point of the sample: sample taken at primary tumor resection. TCRs were sequenced from unsorted whole RNA of tumor, nontumor lung or PBMC. Sample: PBMCs, taken at surgery. Source of these receptors: a female donor with early-stage non-small cell lung cancer.

This clonotype was counted ten times or more. DNA for the CDR3: TGTGCCAGCAGCTTAGCGATCGGACAGGGATTATCACCCCTCCACTTT. This gives the protein CASSLAIGQGLSPLHF. The chain joins TRBV7-2 to TRBJ1-6, with 8 bases that match TRBD1. Germline V gene data show CDR1 as SGHTA and CDR2 as FQGNSA. CDR3 size: 16 residues. V lost 0 bases to trimming and J lost 10 bases; unmatched junction nucleotides: 8.

The rearrangement joins TRBV20-1 to TRBJ1-1; 10 bases fit TRBD1. This CDR3 region has 15 residues. Germline CDR1 is DFQATT and CDR2 is SNEGSKA (reference sequence). Trimming cost V 5 bases and J 7 bases; bases outside gene matches: 13. Written as DNA, the CDR3 is TGCAGTGCTCAAACCCCGACAGGGGGCATTGGTGAAGCTTTCTTT. Amino acid sequence: CSAQTPTGGIGEAFF.

This clonotype was counted at least ten times. The chain carries TRBV12-3 or TRBV12-4 and TRBJ2-4; no clear D gene. The CDR3 runs to 14 residues. V was shortened by 2 bases and J by 1 base, with 6 bases between the two germline ends. The DNA for the CDR3 is TGTGCCAGCAGTTTACCTGCTGCCAAAAACATTCAGTACTTC. The encoded protein is CASSLPAAKNIQYF.

The sample holds many counts of this clonotype. The rearrangement joins TRBV6-5 to TRBJ2-7; D is unresolved. There are 11 residues in the CDR3. CDR1 and CDR2 from the germline V gene are MNHEY and SVGAGI. V was trimmed by 9 bases and J by 0 bases, leaving 6 bases between them. This chain's CDR3 is CARTFSYEQYV. The CDR3, as DNA: TGTGCCAGGACCTTCTCCTACGAGCAGTACGTC.

This clonotype was counted at least ten times. The V gene is TRBV2, the J gene TRBJ1-4; no clear D gene. In germline, CDR1 is SNHLY, CDR2 FYNNEI. The CDR3 has 15 residues. Trimming took 11 bases from V and 3 from J, leaving 19 bases between them. This CDR3 is CAGRSSVTPNEKLFF. CDR3 bases: TGTGCCGGACGGAGTTCAGTTACTCCTAATGAAAAACTGTTTTTT. The full variable domain, rest sourced from reference TRBV2 and TRBJ1-4, is EPEVTQTPSHQVTQMGQEVILRCVPISNHLYFYWYRQILGQKVEFLVSFYNNEISEKSEIFDDQFSVERPDGSNFTLKIRSTKLEDSAMYFCAGRSSVTPNEKLFFGSGTQLSVL.

This clonotype was seen at least ten times. The chain is built from TRBV28 and TRBJ1-5; no clear D gene. V lost 6 bases to trimming and J lost 1 base, with 7 bases between them. The CDR3 sequence is 13 residues long. Germline V CDR1 and CDR2: MDHEN, SYDVKM. The CDR3: CASSPSSNQPQHF. The CDR3 coding sequence is TGTGCCAGCAGCCCCAGCAGCAATCAGCCCCAGCATTTT.

V gene TRBV20-1 combines with J gene TRBJ1-1; D is uncertain. Germline CDR1 is DFQATT and CDR2 is SNEGSKA (reference sequence). This CDR3 contains 12 residues. V lost 3 bases to trimming and J lost 10 bases, with 15 bases between them. The CDR3 reads CSARRAADRAFF. The CDR3, as DNA: TGCAGTGCTAGGAGGGCGGCCGACCGAGCTTTCTTT.

This clonotype occurred many times. DNA of the CDR3: TGTGCCAGCAGTGACCCAGTGGCAGGGGGGAATGAGCAGTTCTTC. This encodes CASSDPVAGGNEQFF. The chain employs TRBV6-1 and TRBJ2-1; D perhaps matches TRBD1 (7 bases). This CDR3 region has 15 residues. Between the trimmed V and J ends, which lost 3 bases and 7 bases, there was a span of 16 bases. Per germline, CDR1 MNHNS and CDR2 SASEGT.

This clonotype was seen repeatedly, ten times or more. The chain employs TRBV28 and TRBJ2-3, with a tentative D call TRBD1 (5 bases). CDR1 and CDR2 from the germline V gene are MDHEN and SYDVKM. Trimming pared 3 bases from V and 1 base from J, leaving 11 bases between. CDR3 length equals 15 residues. The CDR3 nucleotides read TGTGCCAGCAGTTTGAGGCAGGGTGGCACAGATACGCAGTATTTT. Protein product: CASSLRQGGTDTQYF.

This clonotype was picked up many times. The rearrangement uses TRBV28 and TRBJ2-2; D gene ambiguous. CDR1 is MDHEN and CDR2 is SYDVKM in the germline V gene. The CDR3 contains 15 residues. The V end lost 7 bases, the J end lost 1 base, and 13 bases lay between the germline ends. The CDR3: CASNPHLGNTGELFF. The CDR3 bases are TGTGCCAGCAACCCGCATCTAGGGAACACCGGGGAGCTGTTTTTT.

This clonotype was found many times. The chain has TRBV5-5 and TRBJ1-2; possibly TRBD1 for D (5 bases). Trimming cost V 4 bases and J 2 bases, with 15 bases left between them. From germline, CDR1 is SGHKS and CDR2 YYEKEE (reference sequence). CDR3 length: 15 amino acids. The CDR3 loop reads CASSQTPTENYGYTF. DNA of the CDR3: TGTGCCAGCAGCCAAACGCCGACAGAAAACTATGGCTACACCTTC.

In this sample, this clonotype turned up many times. The chain employs TRBV12-3 or TRBV12-4 and TRBJ2-2; D ambiguous. V gave up 6 bases and J gave up 1 base, with 12 bases separating them. The CDR3 length is 15 residues. The CDR3 DNA follows: TGTGCCAGCAGGCTGGGCGGAATGAACACCGGGGAGCTGTTTTTT. Translated: CASRLGGMNTGELFF.

The V and J genes are TRBV4-2 and TRBJ2-7, with 10 bases lining up with TRBD2. Losses at the gene ends were 0 bases for V and 6 bases for J; bases not matched to a gene: 5. Germline V gene sequence: CDR1 LGHNA, CDR2 YNFKEQ. The length of the CDR3 is 15 residues. Here the CDR3 DNA reads TGTGCCAGCAGCCAAGATCACCTAGCGGGGGCCGAGCAGTACGTC. Its protein is CASSQDHLAGAEQYV.

This clonotype was detected only a few times. CDR3 in DNA: TGTGCCAGCAGTTACGATAACAGGAGGGATACGCAGTATTTT. Its translation: CASSYDNRRDTQYF. This chain joins TRBV5-4 and TRBJ2-3; D is possibly TRBD1 or TRBD2 (5 bases each). With 5 bases removed from V and 6 bases from J, the gap between germline ends came to 16 bases. Germline V CDR1 and CDR2: SGHNT, YYREEE (reference sequence). There are 14 residues in the CDR3.

The table lists this clonotype with many counts. The chain recombines TRBV12-3 or TRBV12-4 with TRBJ2-1; 12 nucleotides line up with TRBD2. Trimming cost V 3 bases and J 8 bases; bases outside gene matches: 8. This CDR3 spans 16 amino acids. The CDR3 sequence: CASSFPLAGGEDEQFF. The CDR3 DNA follows: TGTGCCAGCAGTTTCCCCCTAGCGGGAGGGGAGGATGAGCAGTTCTTC.

This clonotype occurred many times. The V call is TRBV7-9, the J call TRBJ2-7, with 9 bases aligning to TRBD1. The V segment lost 5 bases and the J segment 5 bases; nucleotides outside the gene matches: 1. This CDR3 is built from 12 residues. Germline loops: CDR1 SEHNR, CDR2 FQNEAQ (reference sequence). Written as DNA, the CDR3 is TGTGCCAGCAGCAGGACAGGGGACGAGCAGTACTTC. Protein sequence: CASSRTGDEQYF.